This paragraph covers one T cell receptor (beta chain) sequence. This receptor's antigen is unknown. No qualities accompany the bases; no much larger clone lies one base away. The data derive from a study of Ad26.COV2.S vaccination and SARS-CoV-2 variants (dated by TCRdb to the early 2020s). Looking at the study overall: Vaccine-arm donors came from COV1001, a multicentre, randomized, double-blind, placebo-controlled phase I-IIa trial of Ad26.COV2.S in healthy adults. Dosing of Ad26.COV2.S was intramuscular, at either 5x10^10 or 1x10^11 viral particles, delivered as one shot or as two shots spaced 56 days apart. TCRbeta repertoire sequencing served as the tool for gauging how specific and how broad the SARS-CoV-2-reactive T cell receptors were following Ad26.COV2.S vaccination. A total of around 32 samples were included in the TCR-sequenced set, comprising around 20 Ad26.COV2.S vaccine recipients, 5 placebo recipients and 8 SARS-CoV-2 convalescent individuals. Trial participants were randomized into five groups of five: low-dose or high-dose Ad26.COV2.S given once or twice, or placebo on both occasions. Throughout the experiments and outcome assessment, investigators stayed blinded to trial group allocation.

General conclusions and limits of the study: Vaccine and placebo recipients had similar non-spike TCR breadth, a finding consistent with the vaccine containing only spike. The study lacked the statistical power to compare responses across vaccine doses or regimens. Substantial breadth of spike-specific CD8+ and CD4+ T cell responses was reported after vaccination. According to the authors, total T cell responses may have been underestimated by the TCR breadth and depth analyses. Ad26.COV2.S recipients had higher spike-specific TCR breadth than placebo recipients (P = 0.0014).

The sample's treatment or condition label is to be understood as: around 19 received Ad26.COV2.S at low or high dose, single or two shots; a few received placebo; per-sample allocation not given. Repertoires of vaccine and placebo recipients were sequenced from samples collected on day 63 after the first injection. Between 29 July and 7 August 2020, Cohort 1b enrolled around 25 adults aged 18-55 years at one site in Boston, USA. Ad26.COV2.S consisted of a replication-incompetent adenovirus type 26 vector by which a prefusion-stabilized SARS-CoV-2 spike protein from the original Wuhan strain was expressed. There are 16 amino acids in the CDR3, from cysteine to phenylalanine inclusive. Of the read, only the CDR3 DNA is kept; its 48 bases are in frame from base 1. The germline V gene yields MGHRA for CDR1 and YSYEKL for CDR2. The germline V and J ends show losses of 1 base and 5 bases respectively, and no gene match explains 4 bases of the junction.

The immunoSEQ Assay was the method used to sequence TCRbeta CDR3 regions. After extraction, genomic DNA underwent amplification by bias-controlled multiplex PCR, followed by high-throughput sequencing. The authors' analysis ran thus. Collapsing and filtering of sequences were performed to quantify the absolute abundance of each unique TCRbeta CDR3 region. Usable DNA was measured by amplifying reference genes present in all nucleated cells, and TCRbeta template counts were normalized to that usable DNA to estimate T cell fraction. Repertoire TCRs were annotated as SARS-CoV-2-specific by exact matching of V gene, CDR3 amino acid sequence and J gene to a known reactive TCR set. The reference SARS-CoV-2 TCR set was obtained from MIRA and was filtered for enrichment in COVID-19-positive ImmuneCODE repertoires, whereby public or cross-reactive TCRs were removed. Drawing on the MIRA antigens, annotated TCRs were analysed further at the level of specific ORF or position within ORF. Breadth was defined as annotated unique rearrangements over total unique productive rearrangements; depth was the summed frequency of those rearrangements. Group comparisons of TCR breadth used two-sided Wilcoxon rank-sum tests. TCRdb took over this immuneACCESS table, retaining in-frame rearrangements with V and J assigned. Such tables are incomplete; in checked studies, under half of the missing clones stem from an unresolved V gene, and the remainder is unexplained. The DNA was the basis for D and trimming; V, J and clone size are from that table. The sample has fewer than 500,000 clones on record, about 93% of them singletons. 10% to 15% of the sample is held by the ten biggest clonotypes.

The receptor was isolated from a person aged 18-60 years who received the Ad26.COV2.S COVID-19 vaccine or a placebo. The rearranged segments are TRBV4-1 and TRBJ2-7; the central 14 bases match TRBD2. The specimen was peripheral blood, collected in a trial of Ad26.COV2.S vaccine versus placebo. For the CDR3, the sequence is CASSQVPGLAGDEQYF. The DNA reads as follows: TGCGCCAGCAGCCAAGTACCGGGACTAGCGGGAGACGAGCAGTACTTC.